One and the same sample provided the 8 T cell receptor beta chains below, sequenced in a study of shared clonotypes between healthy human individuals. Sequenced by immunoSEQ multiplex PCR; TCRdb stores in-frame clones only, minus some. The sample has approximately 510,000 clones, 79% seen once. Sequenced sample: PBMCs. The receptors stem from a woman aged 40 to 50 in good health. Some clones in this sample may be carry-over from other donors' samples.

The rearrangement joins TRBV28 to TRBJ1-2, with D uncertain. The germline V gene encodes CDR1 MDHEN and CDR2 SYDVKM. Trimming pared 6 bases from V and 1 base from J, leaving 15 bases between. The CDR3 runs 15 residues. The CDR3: CASRDWQADNYGYTF. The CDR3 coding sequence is TGTGCCAGCAGGGATTGGCAGGCCGATAACTATGGCTACACCTTC.

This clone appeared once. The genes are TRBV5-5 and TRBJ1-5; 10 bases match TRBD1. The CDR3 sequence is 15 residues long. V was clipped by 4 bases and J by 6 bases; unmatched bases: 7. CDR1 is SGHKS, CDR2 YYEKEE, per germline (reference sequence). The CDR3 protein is CASSQTGGESQPQHF. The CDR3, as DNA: TGTGCCAGCAGCCAGACAGGGGGCGAAAGTCAGCCCCAGCATTTT.

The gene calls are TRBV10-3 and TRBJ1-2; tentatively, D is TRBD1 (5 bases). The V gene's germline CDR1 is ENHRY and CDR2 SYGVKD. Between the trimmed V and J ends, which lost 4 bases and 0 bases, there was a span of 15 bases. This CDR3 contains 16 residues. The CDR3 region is CAISGETGKANYGYTF. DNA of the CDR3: TGTGCCATCAGTGGGGAAACAGGAAAAGCTAACTATGGCTACACCTTC.

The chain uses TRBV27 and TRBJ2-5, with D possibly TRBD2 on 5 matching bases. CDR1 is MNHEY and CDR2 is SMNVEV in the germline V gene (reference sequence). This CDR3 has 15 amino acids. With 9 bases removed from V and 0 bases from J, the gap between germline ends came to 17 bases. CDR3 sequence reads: CASKSGVRYQETQYF. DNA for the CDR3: TGTGCCAGTAAGAGCGGAGTTAGGTACCAAGAGACCCAGTACTTC.

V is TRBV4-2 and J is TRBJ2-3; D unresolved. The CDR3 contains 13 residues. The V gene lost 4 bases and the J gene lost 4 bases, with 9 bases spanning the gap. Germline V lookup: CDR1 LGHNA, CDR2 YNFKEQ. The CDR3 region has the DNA TGTGCCAGCAGCCCCCGAGAAGCAGATACGCAGTATTTT. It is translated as CASSPREADTQYF.

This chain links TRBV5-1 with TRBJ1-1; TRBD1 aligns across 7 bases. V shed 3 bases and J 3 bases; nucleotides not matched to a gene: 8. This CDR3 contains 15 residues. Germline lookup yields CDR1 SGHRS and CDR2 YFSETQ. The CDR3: CASSSQGGGDTEAFF. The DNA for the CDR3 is TGCGCCAGCAGCTCCCAGGGGGGAGGTGACACTGAAGCTTTCTTT.

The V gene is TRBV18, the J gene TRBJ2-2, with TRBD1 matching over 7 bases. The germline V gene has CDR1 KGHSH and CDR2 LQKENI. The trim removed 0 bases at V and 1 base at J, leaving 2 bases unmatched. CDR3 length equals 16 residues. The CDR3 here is CASSPPWTGNTGELFF. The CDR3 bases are TGTGCCAGCTCACCACCGTGGACAGGGAACACCGGGGAGCTGTTTTTT.

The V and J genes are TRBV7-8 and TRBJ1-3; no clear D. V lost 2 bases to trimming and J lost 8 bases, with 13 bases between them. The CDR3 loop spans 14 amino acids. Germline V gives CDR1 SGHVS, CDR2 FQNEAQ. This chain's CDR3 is CASSLSGAVDTIYF. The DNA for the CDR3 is TGTGCCAGCAGCTTAAGTGGTGCTGTGGACACCATATATTTT. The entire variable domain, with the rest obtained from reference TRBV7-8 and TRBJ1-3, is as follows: GAGVSQSPRYKVAKRGQDVALRCDPISGHVSLFWYQQALGQGPEFLTYFQNEAQLDKSGLPSDRFFAERPEGSVSTLKIQRTQQEDSAVYLCASSLSGAVDTIYFGEGSWLTVV.